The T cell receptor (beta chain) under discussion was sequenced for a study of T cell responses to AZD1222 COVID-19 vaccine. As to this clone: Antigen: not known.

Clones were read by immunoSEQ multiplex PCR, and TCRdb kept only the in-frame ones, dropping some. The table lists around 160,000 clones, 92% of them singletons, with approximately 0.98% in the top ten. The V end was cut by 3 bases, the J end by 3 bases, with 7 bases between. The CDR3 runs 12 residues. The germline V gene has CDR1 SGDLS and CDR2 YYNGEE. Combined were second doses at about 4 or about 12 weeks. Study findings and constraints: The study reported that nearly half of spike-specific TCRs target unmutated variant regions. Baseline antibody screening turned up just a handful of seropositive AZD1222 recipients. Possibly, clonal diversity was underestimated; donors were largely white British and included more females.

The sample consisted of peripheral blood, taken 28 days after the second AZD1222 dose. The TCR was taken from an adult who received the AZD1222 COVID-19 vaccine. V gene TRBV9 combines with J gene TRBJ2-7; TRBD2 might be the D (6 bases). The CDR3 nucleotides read TGTGCCAGCAGCGGGGAGGACTACGAGCAGTACTTC. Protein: CASSGEDYEQYF. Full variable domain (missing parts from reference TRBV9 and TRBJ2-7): DSGVTQTPKHLITATGQRVTLRCSPRSGDLSVYWYQQSLDQGLQFLIQYYNGEERAKGNILERFSAQQFPDLHSELNLSSLELGDSALYFCASSGEDYEQYFGPGTRLTVT.